These 16 T cell receptor beta chains share one sample of origin, sequenced in a study of early T cells in non-severe SARS-CoV-2 infection. Using its own MiXCR run on the 5' RACE reads, TCRdb lists one record per CDR3 protein. There are 65,000 to 70,000 distinct CDR3 sequences in the sample; more than 10% occur only once, and around 1.7% lies in the top ten. The sequenced sample was whole blood. The receptors were gathered from an adult who was a healthcare worker with PCR-confirmed SARS-CoV-2 infection or an uninfected control (not recorded which).

This clonotype has just a few counts. The V call is TRBV20-1, the J call TRBJ2-1, with 9 bases identical to TRBD2. Trimming cost V 6 bases and J 3 bases; bases outside gene matches: 6. This CDR3 comprises 14 residues. The V gene's germline CDR1 is DFQATT and CDR2 SNEGSKA (reference sequence). This CDR3 is CSAIRLADYNEQFF. The CDR3 region has the DNA TGCAGTGCCATTCGACTAGCGGACTACAATGAGCAGTTCTTC.

V usage is TRBV29-1 and J usage is TRBJ1-2; tentative D call: TRBD1 (5 bases). CDR1 and CDR2 from the germline V gene are SQVTM and ANQGSEA. Trimming shortened V by 3 bases and J by 11 bases, and 13 bases separated the two germline ends. The CDR3 consists of 11 residues. The CDR3 nucleotides read TGCAGCGTTGAGGCAGGGAAGACTTACACCTTC. This sequence encodes CSVEAGKTYTF.

This clonotype has at least ten counts. This chain connects TRBV30 to TRBJ2-2; possibly TRBD1 or TRBD2 for D (6 bases each). This CDR3 has 13 residues. V was shortened by 0 bases and J by 9 bases, with 11 bases between the two germline ends. The germline gives CDR1 GTSNPN, CDR2 SVGIG (reference sequence). CDR3 residues: CAWSVLGGRELFF. In nucleotides, the CDR3 is TGTGCCTGGAGTGTACTGGGGGGCCGGGAGCTGTTTTTT.

This clonotype turned up a few times. The J gene is TRBJ2-1, the V gene TRBV5-1, with D possibly called TRBD1 or TRBD2 (6 bases each). In germline, CDR1 is SGHRS, CDR2 YFSETQ. V lost 0 bases and J 1 base, leaving 11 bases between the germline ends. This CDR3 region has 16 residues. The DNA of the CDR3 is TGCGCCAGCAGCTTGGAGGGGGGCGCTTCCTACAATGAGCAGTTCTTC. It translates to CASSLEGGASYNEQFF.

This sequence joins TRBV2 and TRBJ2-1, with 9 nucleotides matching TRBD2. The CDR3 is made up of 13 amino acids. Germline trimming cut 8 bases from V and 4 bases from J; bases unmatched to any gene: 3. The germline V gene encodes CDR1 SNHLY and CDR2 FYNNEI. Here the CDR3 DNA reads TGTGCCAGCGCACTAGCGGGTTACAATGAGCAGTTCTTC. Its translation: CASALAGYNEQFF. Drawing the rest from reference TRBV2 and TRBJ2-1, the complete variable domain is EPEVTQTPSHQVTQMGQEVILRCVPISNHLYFYWYRQILGQKVEFLVSFYNNEISEKSEIFDDQFSVERPDGSNFTLKIRSTKLEDSAMYFCASALAGYNEQFFGPGTRLTVL.

The chain joins TRBV7-6 to TRBJ2-7; 12 bases are a match to TRBD2. The germline CDR1 and CDR2 sequences are SGHVS and FNYEAQ. This CDR3 contains 14 residues. V shed 1 base, J shed 6 bases, and the junction held 1 base outside the gene matches. CDR3 sequence: CASSLELAGGEQYF. CDR3 DNA: TGTGCCAGCAGCTTAGAACTAGCGGGAGGCGAGCAGTACTTC.

This clonotype was picked up a small number of times. V is TRBV7-2 and J is TRBJ2-1; 15 nucleotides agree with TRBD2. This CDR3 has 18 residues. Germline assignment: CDR1 SGHTA and CDR2 FQGNSA. V was pared by 5 bases and J by 0 bases, with 5 bases of the junction left unmatched. CDR3 protein: CASSRGLAGGPSYNEQFF. In nucleotides, the CDR3 is TGTGCCAGCAGCCGAGGACTAGCGGGGGGGCCCTCCTACAATGAGCAGTTCTTC. The variable domain in full, completed from reference TRBV7-2 and TRBJ2-1, reads GAGVSQSPSNKVTEKGKDVELRCDPISGHTALYWYRQSLGQGLEFLIYFQGNSAPDKSGLPSDRFSAERTGGSVSTLTIQRTQQEDSAVYLCASSRGLAGGPSYNEQFFGPGTRLTVL.

This chain uses TRBV15 with TRBJ1-1, with D perhaps matching TRBD1 (6 bases). Trimming removed 8 bases from V and 11 bases from J, with 21 bases in between. The CDR3 has 13 residues. CDR1 and CDR2 (germline): LNHNV, YYDKDF (reference sequence). This CDR3 reads CATAPSREGGAFF. The DNA of the CDR3 is TGTGCCACCGCCCCCAGCCGGGAGGGGGGGGCTTTCTTT.

A few counts support this clonotype. The chain uses TRBV6-1 and TRBJ1-5; TRBD1 is a possible D gene (5 bases). CDR1 is MNHNS and CDR2 is SASEGT in the germline V gene. Trimming shortened V by 1 base and J by 7 bases, and 11 bases separated the two germline ends. The CDR3 consists of 14 residues. CDR3 DNA sequence: TGTGCCAGCAGTGAAGGCGCCTCAGGGCAGCCCCAGCATTTT. This sequence encodes CASSEGASGQPQHF.

This clonotype was counted between two and nine times. The gene calls are TRBV28 and TRBJ1-5, with a tentative D call TRBD1 (6 bases). Trimming shortened V by 4 bases and J by 6 bases, and 7 bases separated the two germline ends. Per the germline V gene, CDR1 is MDHEN and CDR2 is SYDVKM. This CDR3 contains 12 residues. CDR3 in amino acids: CASSSGVQPQHF. The CDR3 DNA reads TGTGCCAGCAGTTCAGGGGTTCAGCCCCAGCATTTT.

The genes are TRBV20-1 and TRBJ1-2; D remains unclear. Germline-derived CDR1 and CDR2 are DFQATT and SNEGSKA (reference sequence). The V end was cut by 5 bases, the J end by 4 bases, with 11 bases between. This CDR3 is built from 12 residues. CDR3 region: CSAWASIYGYTF. The CDR3 bases are TGCAGTGCTTGGGCCAGTATCTATGGCTACACCTTC.

This clonotype was recorded at least ten times. The chain has TRBV24-1 and TRBJ2-1; 7 bases align to TRBD2. The CDR3 is 16 amino acids. V dropped 3 bases and J dropped 1; count of bases not matched to a gene: 5. Per germline, CDR1 KGHDR and CDR2 SFDVKD. CDR3 nucleotide sequence: TGTGCCACCAGTGATCGTCGCGGGGGATCCTACAATGAGCAGTTCTTC. Amino acid sequence: CATSDRRGGSYNEQFF.

This clonotype has just a few counts. This rearrangement joins TRBV18 to TRBJ1-1; 10 bases agree with TRBD1. V was clipped by 3 bases and J by 4 bases; unmatched bases: 14. CDR3 length: 18 residues. Germline values: CDR1 KGHSH, CDR2 LQKENI. The CDR3 nucleotides are TGTGCCAGCTCACCTCTTCGTCTGGGACAGGGGCTGAGCACTGAAGCTTTCTTT. This encodes CASSPLRLGQGLSTEAFF.

This clonotype was seen many times. CDR3 residues: CASSNSIGNTF. The CDR3 DNA is TGTGCCAGCAGCAACTCAATCGGGAACACCTTC. The chain recombines TRBV25-1 with TRBJ1-2, with D hard to call. Trimming pared 6 bases from V and 12 bases from J, leaving 14 bases between. The germline V gene has CDR1 MGHDK and CDR2 SYGVNS. The length of the CDR3 is 11 residues.

This clonotype was counted many times. V usage is TRBV27 and J usage is TRBJ2-3; perhaps TRBD1 as D (5 bases). Deletions cut 10 bases from V and 2 bases from J, with 16 bases between. Germline CDR1 is MNHEY and CDR2 is SMNVEV (reference sequence). This CDR3 is 14 amino acids long. In DNA form, the CDR3 reads TGTGCCACCCTTCTCCAGGGTCCCACAGATACGCAGTATTTT. Its protein product is CATLLQGPTDTQYF.

The rearrangement links TRBV30 to TRBJ1-1; D is unclear. V lost 1 base and J 0 bases, leaving 6 bases between the germline ends. CDR3 length equals 13 residues. Germline V CDR1 and CDR2: GTSNPN, SVGIG (reference sequence). The CDR3 protein is CAWSAIMNTEAFF. The CDR3 DNA is TGTGCCTGGAGTGCCATTATGAACACTGAAGCTTTCTTT.